This passage covers 18 T cell receptor beta chains from one sample sequenced in a study of blood T cells in healthy people across ages. For the second PCR, which ran for roughly 7 to 11 cycles, a sample-barcoded 5' primer and a J-beta primer mix were used. One entry per CDR3 protein, called by TCRdb with MiXCR from the 5' RACE reads. The sample contains approximately 1,000,000 distinct CDR3 sequences, 40% to 50% of which appear only once. Sequencing was carried out using blood. These receptors were collected from a woman aged 55-75 years in good health.

The chain carries TRBV20-1 and TRBJ2-3; the D is unclear. V was cut by 6 bases and J by 2 bases, with 6 bases left in between. This CDR3 region has 11 residues. Germline CDR1 and CDR2: DFQATT and SNEGSKA (reference sequence). Here the CDR3 DNA reads TGCAGTGCCCTGGTCACAGATACGCAGTATTTT. This translates into CSALVTDTQYF.

This clonotype came up a few times. V and J are TRBV10-3 and TRBJ2-3, with 8 bases aligning to TRBD2. V was pared by 10 bases and J by 0 bases, with 15 bases of the junction left unmatched. Looked up from germline, CDR1 is ENHRY and CDR2 is SYGVKD. The CDR3 spans 17 residues. CDR3 amino acids: CATTRRLAGSSTDTQYF. In DNA form, the CDR3 reads TGTGCCACCACGCGGAGGCTAGCGGGTTCTAGCACAGATACGCAGTATTTT.

J is TRBJ2-5 and V is TRBV29-1, with D perhaps TRBD2 (5 bases). Germline V CDR1 and CDR2: SQVTM, ANQGSEA. The CDR3 contains 12 residues. V was shortened by 3 bases and J by 11 bases, with 16 bases between the two germline ends. CDR3 in amino acids: CSVDSDYNEQYF. Written as DNA, the CDR3 is TGCAGCGTTGATTCCGACTACAATGAGCAGTACTTC.

The rearrangement uses TRBV12-3 or TRBV12-4 and TRBJ2-5, with 8 bases matching TRBD2. V trimming: 5 bases; J trimming: 5 bases; junction bases outside the gene matches: 7. This CDR3 has 14 residues. The CDR3 DNA follows: TGTGCCAGCAGTCAATTAGCGGGAAGGGAGACCCAGTACTTC. Its translation: CASSQLAGRETQYF.

V gene TRBV7-3 combines with J gene TRBJ2-2, with 9 bases matching TRBD2. Germline CDR1 is SGHTA and CDR2 is FQGTGA. There are 17 residues in the CDR3. V lost 0 bases and J lost 5; bases outside the gene matches: 7. The CDR3 bases are TGTGCCAGCAGCTTAACGCGGCTAGCGGGAAGTACCGGGGAGCTGTTTTTT. Protein: CASSLTRLAGSTGELFF.

The CDR3 region has the DNA TGTGCCAGCAGCTTAGCAATGTCCAGCACCACAGATACGCAGTATTTT. It encodes CASSLAMSSTTDTQYF. The gene calls are TRBV7-8 and TRBJ2-3; D uncertain. The ends were cut back, 0 bases at V and 2 bases at J, with 12 bases in the middle. Per the germline V gene, CDR1 is SGHVS and CDR2 is FQNEAQ. This CDR3 comprises 16 residues. Full variable domain (rest looked up from reference TRBV7-8 and TRBJ2-3): GAGVSQSPRYKVAKRGQDVALRCDPISGHVSLFWYQQALGQGPEFLTYFQNEAQLDKSGLPSDRFFAERPEGSVSTLKIQRTQQEDSAVYLCASSLAMSSTTDTQYFGPGTRLTVL.

The V call is TRBV28, the J call TRBJ2-7; D is uncertain. CDR1 MDHEN and CDR2 SYDVKM come from the germline V gene. Trimming left V 3 bases short and J 0 bases short, with 9 bases between. This CDR3 is 14 amino acids long. CDR3 nucleotide sequence: TGTGCCAGCAGTTTTGGCCCGAACTCCTACGAGCAGTACTTC. Its protein product is CASSFGPNSYEQYF.

This clonotype showed up just a few times. The chain couples TRBV14 to TRBJ1-5; 9 bases agree with TRBD1. CDR3 size: 15 residues. Germline trimming cut 2 bases from V and 4 bases from J; bases unmatched to any gene: 3. Per the germline V gene, CDR1 is SGHDN and CDR2 is FVKESK. CDR3 in amino acids: CASSQRDRENQPQHF. The DNA for the CDR3 is TGTGCCAGCAGCCAACGGGACAGGGAGAATCAGCCCCAGCATTTT.

This chain links TRBV3-1 with TRBJ2-2; D gene uncertain. Trimming left V 5 bases short and J 0 bases short, with 13 bases between. From germline, CDR1 is LGHDT and CDR2 YNNKEL (reference sequence). CDR3 length equals 16 residues. CDR3 region: CASSIGPDPNTGELFF. In DNA, the CDR3 is TGTGCCAGCAGCATTGGACCGGACCCGAACACCGGGGAGCTGTTTTTT.

The sample holds a few counts of this clonotype. The V and J genes are TRBV11-2 and TRBJ2-3; possible D gene TRBD1, 5 bases. Germline V CDR1 and CDR2: SGHAT, FQNNGV. The V end was cut by 1 base, the J end by 3 bases, with 14 bases between. This CDR3 has 16 amino acids. The CDR3 here is CASSLGQGRRTDTQYF. As DNA, the CDR3 is TGTGCCAGCAGCTTAGGTCAGGGTAGGCGAACAGATACGCAGTATTTT.

V is TRBV10-3 and J is TRBJ2-3; D is possibly TRBD1 (7 bases). The CDR3 extends over 15 amino acids. The germline gives CDR1 ENHRY, CDR2 SYGVKD. Trimming pared 11 bases from V and 5 bases from J, leaving 23 bases between. This chain's CDR3 is CALGGVPQGEDTQYF. DNA of the CDR3: TGTGCCCTAGGAGGGGTGCCTCAGGGGGAAGATACGCAGTATTTT.

The V and J genes are TRBV14 and TRBJ2-3; the D gene is possibly TRBD2 (6 bases). Trimming removed 4 bases from V and 2 bases from J, with 16 bases in between. CDR1 and CDR2 (germline): SGHDN, FVKESK. This CDR3 has 16 amino acids. The CDR3 sequence is CASSPRLGGITDTQYF. CDR3 DNA sequence: TGTGCCAGCAGCCCAAGGCTCGGCGGGATCACAGATACGCAGTATTTT.

This rearrangement joins TRBV6-6 to TRBJ1-2, with 9 positions matching TRBD1. The germline CDR1 and CDR2 sequences are MNHNY and SVGAGI (reference sequence). This CDR3 spans 14 amino acids. Trimming took 6 bases from V and 8 from J; bases not matched to a gene: 10. The CDR3 spells CASRPNRGPVGYTF. The DNA for the CDR3 is TGTGCCAGCAGACCCAACAGGGGGCCTGTCGGCTACACCTTC.

V gene TRBV27 combines with J gene TRBJ2-3; 15 nucleotides align to TRBD2. CDR3 length: 15 amino acids. CDR1 is MNHEY, CDR2 SMNVEV, per germline (reference sequence). J was trimmed by 8 bases and V by 7 bases; bases with no gene match: 7. The CDR3 reads CASNGLAGGRPTQYF. CDR3 DNA: TGTGCCAGCAACGGACTAGCGGGGGGGCGTCCTACGCAGTATTTT.

This clonotype has just a few counts. The chain combines TRBV10-3 with TRBJ2-1; TRBD2 agrees at 11 bases. CDR3 length: 15 residues. V trimming: 3 bases; J trimming: 9 bases; junction bases outside the gene matches: 7. Germline V gene sequence: CDR1 ENHRY, CDR2 SYGVKD. This CDR3 reads CAISEPGLAGSEQFF. CDR3 in DNA: TGTGCCATCAGTGAACCTGGACTAGCGGGTAGTGAGCAGTTCTTC.

The J gene is TRBJ2-1, the V gene TRBV3-1, with 12 bases fitting TRBD2. Germline CDR1 is LGHDT and CDR2 is YNNKEL (reference sequence). The CDR3 is made up of 16 amino acids. V shed 4 bases, J shed 2 bases, and the junction held 3 bases outside the gene matches. The CDR3 loop reads CASSRLAGVPYNEQFF. The CDR3 bases are TGTGCCAGCAGCCGACTAGCGGGAGTCCCCTACAATGAGCAGTTCTTC.

This clonotype was seen a few times. The chain is built from TRBV5-1 and TRBJ2-1, with 7 bases matching TRBD2. The V gene end was trimmed by 5 bases and the J gene end by 6 bases; junction bases not matched to a gene: 14. This CDR3 is built from 16 residues. Germline V lookup: CDR1 SGHRS, CDR2 YFSETQ. The CDR3 sequence: CASSRGLGGSGNEQFF. The CDR3 bases are TGCGCCAGCAGTCGAGGGCTGGGGGGGTCGGGCAATGAGCAGTTCTTC.

V usage is TRBV20-1 and J usage is TRBJ1-4; D not resolved. Trimming took 0 bases from V and 1 from J, leaving 9 bases between them. Germline loops: CDR1 DFQATT, CDR2 SNEGSKA (reference sequence). This CDR3 contains 15 residues. Written as DNA, the CDR3 is TGCAGTGCTAGAGATTCGGAGGGAACTAATGAAAAACTGTTTTTT. Translation: CSARDSEGTNEKLFF.